Sequencing of this T cell receptor beta chain was carried out in a study of blood T cell repertoires in COVID-19. Whole-study context: Material from acute and convalescent COVID-19 was sourced from the United States, Italy and Spain. T cells, B-cell-depleted T cells, or PBMCs provided the cDNA or gDNA that served as material.

Cohorts were based on clinical histories the participants reported. Symptom resolution, clearance, or two negative PCRs marked the recovered donors of Cohort 3. Profiling relied on immunoSEQ multiplex PCR, and the TCRdb table lists in-frame clones only, not all of them. The sample carries 200,000 to 250,000 clones, 87% recorded once. Sequencing was carried out using PBMCs or T cells enriched from blood (not recorded which). The sequence derives from a man aged 25-45 years who had recovered from COVID-19.

CDR3 loop: CASSIGLAGGSYEQYF. For the CDR3, the DNA is TGTGCCAGTAGTATTGGACTAGCGGGAGGTTCCTACGAGCAGTACTTC. The rearrangement uses TRBV19 and TRBJ2-7; 14 nucleotides align to TRBD2. V lost 3 bases and J lost 1; bases outside the gene matches: 2. Germline CDR1 is LNHDA and CDR2 is SQIVND (reference sequence). CDR3 size: 16 residues.